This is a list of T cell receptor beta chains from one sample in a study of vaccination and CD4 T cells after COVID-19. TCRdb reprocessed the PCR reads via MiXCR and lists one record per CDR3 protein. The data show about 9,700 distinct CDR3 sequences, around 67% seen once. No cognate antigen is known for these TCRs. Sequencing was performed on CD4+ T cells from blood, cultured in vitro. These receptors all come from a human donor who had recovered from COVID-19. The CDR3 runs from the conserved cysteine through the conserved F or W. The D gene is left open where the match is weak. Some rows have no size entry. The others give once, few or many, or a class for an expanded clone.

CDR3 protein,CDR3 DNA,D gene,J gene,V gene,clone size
CASSLALGGNYGYTF,TGTGCCAGCAGCTTGGCACTGGGCGGTAACTATGGCTACACCTTC,.,TRBJ1-2,TRBV5-4,.
CASSLVATGAQETQYF,TGTGCCAGCAGCTTAGTTGCGACAGGGGCCCAAGAGACCCAGTACTTC,TRBD1,TRBJ2-5,TRBV7-2,.
CSVGEDRVNTEAFF,TGCAGCGTTGGGGAGGACAGGGTGAACACTGAAGCTTTCTTT,TRBD1,TRBJ1-1,TRBV29-1,.
CSASVQNNEQFF,TGCAGTGCTAGTGTCCAGAACAATGAGCAGTTCTTC,.,TRBJ2-1,TRBV20-1,.
CASSIDQRHLYSNQPQHF,TGTGCCAGTAGTATAGATCAAAGGCACCTGTATAGCAATCAGCCCCAGCATTTT,.,TRBJ1-5,TRBV19,.
CASSDRGTGIGNQPQHF,TGTGCCAGCAGTGACCGCGGGACAGGGATCGGCAATCAGCCCCAGCATTTT,TRBD1,TRBJ1-5,TRBV2,.
CASSQDARAADTQYF,TGCGCCAGCAGCCAAGATGCTCGAGCGGCAGATACGCAGTATTTT,.,TRBJ2-3,TRBV4-3,.
CASSSGLAAPQYF,TGTGCCAGCAGTAGTGGACTAGCGGCCCCCCAGTACTTC,TRBD2,TRBJ2-5,TRBV7-9,.
CASAIDRGEAFF,TGTGCCAGCGCAATCGACAGGGGTGAAGCTTTCTTT,TRBD1,TRBJ1-1,TRBV11-3,.
CASSSRGGAKNIQYF,TGTGCCAGCAGCTCCCGGGGGGGAGCCAAAAACATTCAGTACTTC,TRBD2,TRBJ2-4,TRBV7-9,.
CASSLVPTSGQETQYF,TGTGCCAGCAGCTTAGTCCCAACTAGCGGCCAAGAGACCCAGTACTTC,TRBD2,TRBJ2-5,TRBV11-2,few
CASTGREKLFF,TGCGCCAGCACAGGCCGAGAAAAACTGTTTTTT,.,TRBJ1-4,TRBV10-1,.
CSAEADSYEQYF,TGCAGTGCCGAGGCGGACAGCTACGAGCAGTACTTC,.,TRBJ2-7,TRBV20-1,.
CASSSSGNGYTF,TGTGCCAGCAGCTCTTCAGGAAATGGCTACACCTTC,.,TRBJ1-2,TRBV7-9,few
CASSRTGSANYGYTF,TGTGCCAGCAGCCGGACAGGGTCGGCTAACTATGGCTACACCTTC,TRBD1,TRBJ1-2,TRBV2,few
CASSFGIRDQPQHF,TGTGCCAGCAGCTTCGGTATCAGGGATCAGCCCCAGCATTTT,.,TRBJ1-5,TRBV11-2,.
CSARGKVQGGQETQYF,TGCAGTGCTAGAGGAAAAGTACAGGGCGGCCAAGAGACCCAGTACTTC,.,TRBJ2-5,TRBV20-1,.
CASSLEGTGGMTEAFF,TGTGCCAGCAGCCTAGAGGGCACAGGGGGCATGACTGAAGCTTTCTTT,TRBD1,TRBJ1-1,TRBV6-1,.
CASSLKGGRGGYTF,TGTGCCAGCAGCTTAAAGGGTGGCAGGGGCGGCTACACCTTC,.,TRBJ1-2,TRBV7-9,.
CASSPRDRVADTQYF,TGTGCCAGCAGTCCCCGGGACAGGGTCGCAGATACGCAGTATTTT,TRBD1,TRBJ2-3,TRBV12-3/TRBV12-4,.
CASSPQGTSRAQGTQYF,TGTGCCAGCAGTCCCCAGGGGACTAGCAGGGCCCAGGGGACCCAGTACTTC,TRBD2,TRBJ2-5,TRBV12-3/TRBV12-4,.
CSARDRLAGVNEQYF,TGCAGTGCTAGAGATCGACTAGCGGGAGTAAACGAGCAGTACTTC,TRBD2,TRBJ2-7,TRBV20-1,.
CASSPQGQGAFVYGYTF,TGTGCCAGCAGCCCCCAGGGACAGGGGGCCTTCGTCTATGGCTACACCTTC,TRBD1,TRBJ1-2,TRBV7-6,few